The 23 T cell receptor beta chains reported below all come from one sample, sequenced in a study of T cell repertoires in cytomegalovirus infection. TCRdb re-called the reads with MiXCR, one entry per CDR3 protein. The sample records nearly 650,000 distinct CDR3 sequences, roughly 26% being singletons. The sample consisted of CD8+ T cells from PBMCs. The receptors derive from a human donor in good health (CMV status not recorded). Some clones in this sample may be carry-over from other donors' samples.

This clonotype has more than one count but fewer than ten. The V gene is TRBV2, the J gene TRBJ2-5, with TRBD2 identical over 8 bases. CDR3 length: 15 residues. The ends lost 6 bases at V and 5 bases at J; junction bases unmatched: 11. Germline CDR1 is SNHLY and CDR2 is FYNNEI. The CDR3 bases are TGTGCCAGCAGAGATAAAGCGGGGGTCTTTGAGACCCAGTACTTC. It specifies CASRDKAGVFETQYF. The complete variable domain, with remaining parts taken from reference TRBV2 and TRBJ2-5, reads EPEVTQTPSHQVTQMGQEVILRCVPISNHLYFYWYRQILGQKVEFLVSFYNNEISEKSEIFDDQFSVERPDGSNFTLKIRSTKLEDSAMYFCASRDKAGVFETQYFGPGTRLLVL.

CDR3 bases: TGTGCCAGTAGCGGCCCCCGGGGAGCCAAAAACATTCAGTACTTC. This codes for CASSGPRGAKNIQYF. The genes are TRBV19 and TRBJ2-4; a weak D match, TRBD2 (5 bases). V was cut by 6 bases and J by 0 bases, with 12 bases left in between. There are 15 residues in the CDR3. CDR1 is LNHDA, CDR2 SQIVND, per germline (reference sequence). The whole variable domain, filled in from reference TRBV19 and TRBJ2-4, reads DGGITQSPKYLFRKEGQNVTLSCEQNLNHDAMYWYRQDPGQGLRLIYYSQIVNDFQKGDIAEGYSVSREKKESFPLTVTSAQKNPTAFYLCASSGPRGAKNIQYFGAGTRLSVL.

This clonotype was counted ten times or more. V is TRBV7-9 and J is TRBJ2-7; D ambiguous. Trimming removed 6 bases from V and 5 bases from J, with 8 bases in between. Germline V lookup: CDR1 SEHNR, CDR2 FQNEAQ (reference sequence). The CDR3 is 11 residues long. DNA of the CDR3: TGTGCCAGCAGGGGTAGGGACGAGCAGTACTTC. This gives the protein CASRGRDEQYF. The variable domain in full, with the rest retrieved from reference TRBV7-9 and TRBJ2-7, is DTGVSQNPRHKITKRGQNVTFRCDPISEHNRLYWYRQTLGQGPEFLTYFQNEAQLEKSRLLSDRFSAERPKGSFSTLEIQRTEQGDSAMYLCASRGRDEQYFGPGTRLTVT.

The chain links TRBV7-9 to TRBJ2-7, with D hard to call. The CDR3 totals 16 residues. The germline CDR1 and CDR2 sequences are SEHNR and FQNEAQ (reference sequence). Between the trimmed V and J ends, which lost 1 base and 0 bases, there was a span of 13 bases. CDR3 loop: CASSLGAPDSSYEQYV. The DNA for the CDR3 is TGTGCCAGCAGCTTAGGGGCACCGGATAGCTCCTACGAGCAGTACGTC.

This chain connects TRBV2 to TRBJ2-5; no definite D call. The CDR3 runs to 12 residues. Germline lookup yields CDR1 SNHLY and CDR2 FYNNEI. Trimming cost V 7 bases and J 2 bases, with 8 bases left between them. CDR3 in DNA: TGTGCCAGCATGGGATATCAAGAGACCCAGTACTTC. Its protein product is CASMGYQETQYF. Supplemented by reference TRBV2 and TRBJ2-5, the full variable domain reads EPEVTQTPSHQVTQMGQEVILRCVPISNHLYFYWYRQILGQKVEFLVSFYNNEISEKSEIFDDQFSVERPDGSNFTLKIRSTKLEDSAMYFCASMGYQETQYFGPGTRLLVL.

This clonotype was seen a few times. The rearrangement links TRBV7-6 to TRBJ2-3; TRBD2 agrees at 8 bases. The germline CDR1 and CDR2 sequences are SGHVS and FNYEAQ. The CDR3 loop spans 18 amino acids. The junction had 10 bases not matched to a gene; V was cut back by 1 base and J by 1 base. The CDR3 region has the DNA TGTGCCAGCAGCTTAGGAACTATTCTGCGGGGGGGCACAGATACGCAGTATTTT. It codes for CASSLGTILRGGTDTQYF.

This clonotype was detected a few times. V and J are TRBV12-3 or TRBV12-4 and TRBJ2-7; tentatively, D is TRBD2 (5 bases). The V end lost 5 bases, the J end lost 3 bases, and 14 bases lay between the germline ends. The CDR3 length is 14 residues. The CDR3: CASSPGSWSYEQYV. CDR3 nucleotide sequence: TGTGCCAGCAGTCCGGGAAGCTGGAGCTACGAGCAGTACGTC.

This clonotype was recorded at least ten times. The chain couples TRBV7-2 to TRBJ2-1; weak D call: TRBD2 (6 bases). CDR1 is SGHTA and CDR2 is FQGNSA in the germline V gene. This CDR3 has 14 residues. The ends were cut back, 3 bases at V and 7 bases at J, with 13 bases in the middle. DNA of the CDR3: TGTGCCAGCAGCTTGCTGGAGGGGTGGAATGAGCAGTTCTTC. Translated: CASSLLEGWNEQFF.

This clonotype was counted only a few times. The CDR3 DNA reads TGTGCCAGCAGCTTAGCGGGACAGGGGGCGAATCAGCCCCAGCATTTT. As protein: CASSLAGQGANQPQHF. The rearrangement uses TRBV7-9 and TRBJ1-5, with TRBD1 matching 12 bases. Germline CDR1 SEHNR, CDR2 FQNEAQ (reference sequence). The junction had 1 base not matched to a gene; V was cut back by 0 bases and J by 4 bases. CDR3 length equals 16 residues.

This clonotype has a handful of counts. V gene TRBV20-1 combines with J gene TRBJ1-2, with a tentative D call TRBD1 (5 bases). The germline CDR1 and CDR2 sequences are DFQATT and SNEGSKA (reference sequence). The CDR3 runs 12 residues. V lost 1 base and J lost 4, with 7 bases in between. The chain's CDR3 is CSARAGSYGYTF. In nucleotides, the CDR3 is TGCAGTGCTAGAGCAGGGTCCTATGGCTACACCTTC.

The chain joins TRBV15 to TRBJ2-2; D remains unclear. The CDR3 is 14 amino acids. V gave up 7 bases and J gave up 1 base, with 10 bases separating them. CDR1 is LNHNV and CDR2 is YYDKDF in the germline V gene (reference sequence). CDR3 protein: CATKGRQNTGELFF. As DNA, the CDR3 is TGTGCCACCAAGGGCAGACAGAACACCGGGGAGCTGTTTTTT.

Ten or more counts support this clonotype. The CDR3 reads CASSIPYGNEQFF. CDR3 sequence (DNA): TGTGCCAGCAGCATCCCCTACGGCAATGAGCAGTTCTTC. The chain recombines TRBV7-2 with TRBJ2-1; D is undetermined. V was trimmed by 5 bases and J by 6 bases, leaving 11 bases between them. This CDR3 is built from 13 residues. The germline V gene encodes CDR1 SGHTA and CDR2 FQGNSA.

This clonotype was seen at least ten times. V usage is TRBV11-1 and J usage is TRBJ1-1, with D possibly matching TRBD1 (5 bases). The germline V gene has CDR1 SGHAT and CDR2 FQDESV (reference sequence). The CDR3 runs 15 residues. Trimming pared 1 base from V and 4 bases from J, leaving 13 bases between. The DNA of the CDR3 is TGTGCCAGCAGCTTAGAGGGACCCTGGACCACTGAAGCTTTCTTT. It yields the protein CASSLEGPWTTEAFF. The complete variable domain, with remaining parts taken from reference TRBV11-1 and TRBJ1-1, reads EAEVAQSPRYKITEKSQAVAFWCDPISGHATLYWYRQILGQGPELLVQFQDESVVDDSQLPKDRFSAERLKGVDSTLKIQPAELGDSAMYLCASSLEGPWTTEAFFGQGTRLTVV.

This clonotype showed up just a few times. The J gene is TRBJ2-1, the V gene TRBV20-1; 12 bases align to TRBD2. Germline V CDR1 and CDR2: DFQATT, SNEGSKA (reference sequence). The CDR3 has 15 amino acids. J lost 12 bases, V lost 3 bases, and 12 bases had no gene match. The CDR3 region is CSARGLAGGPLGQFF. The CDR3 DNA reads as TGCAGTGCTAGGGGTCTAGCGGGGGGGCCCTTGGGGCAGTTCTTC.

This clonotype appeared many times. The rearrangement links TRBV7-8 to TRBJ2-7; D possibly corresponds to TRBD1 (5 bases). Trimming took 6 bases from V and 0 from J, leaving 21 bases between them. The CDR3 contains 17 residues. Germline V gene lookup returns CDR1 SGHVS and CDR2 FQNEAQ. CDR3 DNA: TGTGCCAGCAGTTTGCCGAAAAGGGGCTTCAGCTCCTACGAGCAGTACTTC. Translating gives CASSLPKRGFSSYEQYF.

This clonotype was observed many times. J is TRBJ2-1 and V is TRBV20-1; 11 nucleotides agree with TRBD2. The germline gives CDR1 DFQATT, CDR2 SNEGSKA (reference sequence). This CDR3 contains 17 residues. V shed 0 bases and J 4 bases; nucleotides not matched to a gene: 8. The DNA of the CDR3 is TGCAGTGCTAGAGATAAACTAGCGGGGGCCTCTTACAATGAGCAGTTCTTC. Translating gives CSARDKLAGASYNEQFF.

Only a few counts were recorded for this clonotype. V and J are TRBV29-1 and TRBJ1-1, with 9 bases identical to TRBD1. The CDR3 sequence is 11 residues long. Germline V gene lookup returns CDR1 SQVTM and CDR2 ANQGSEA. The V segment lost 7 bases and the J segment 6 bases; nucleotides outside the gene matches: 3. The CDR3: CSGGTGSEAFF. CDR3 sequence (DNA): TGCAGCGGTGGGACAGGGTCTGAAGCTTTCTTT. Supplemented by reference TRBV29-1 and TRBJ1-1, the full variable domain reads SAVISQKPSRDICQRGTSLTIQCQVDSQVTMMFWYRQQPGQSLTLIATANQGSEATYESGFVIDKFPISRPNLTFSTLTVSNMSPEDSSIYLCSGGTGSEAFFGQGTRLTVV.

In this sample, this clonotype turned up many times. The CDR3 here is CASSYRDRDTDTQYF. CDR3 coding DNA: TGTGCCAGCAGCTACCGGGACAGGGACACAGATACGCAGTATTTT. V gene TRBV7-9 combines with J gene TRBJ2-3; the match to TRBD1 covers 9 bases. Germline V gene lookup returns CDR1 SEHNR and CDR2 FQNEAQ (reference sequence). V was pared by 4 bases and J by 2 bases, with 4 bases of the junction left unmatched. The CDR3 has 15 residues.

The genes are TRBV6-2 or TRBV6-3 and TRBJ1-1, with 9 bases lining up with TRBD1. The V and J ends lost 2 bases and 4 bases, in that order; junction bases with no gene match: 5. CDR1 and CDR2 from the germline V gene are MNHEY and SVGEGT. The CDR3 runs to 15 residues. The CDR3 DNA reads as TGTGCCAGCAGTTACGCACAGGGGGCTGTCACTGAAGCTTTCTTT. This gives the protein CASSYAQGAVTEAFF.

This clonotype was seen a handful of times. The rearrangement links TRBV27 to TRBJ2-1; 8 bases are shared with TRBD1. The CDR3 is 13 amino acids. Trimming took 7 bases from V and 3 from J; bases not matched to a gene: 2. Germline values: CDR1 MNHEY, CDR2 SMNVEV (reference sequence). The CDR3 region is CASTTGVYNEQFF. The CDR3 nucleotides read TGTGCCAGCACGACAGGGGTCTACAATGAGCAGTTCTTC.

This clonotype was counted between two and nine times. This chain uses TRBV6-5 with TRBJ2-1; D possibly matches TRBD1 or TRBD2 (5 bases each). The germline V and J ends were trimmed by 2 bases and 3 bases, with 14 bases remaining between them. This CDR3 is 16 amino acids long. Germline-derived CDR1 and CDR2 are MNHEY and SVGAGI. The CDR3 DNA sequence: TGTGCCAGCAGTTACGGGGGTGAACGTGGCTACAATGAGCAGTTCTTC. Translated, it gives CASSYGGERGYNEQFF.

V gene TRBV28 combines with J gene TRBJ1-2, with D possibly being TRBD1 (6 bases). Trimming cost V 7 bases and J 4 bases, with 19 bases left between them. The CDR3 is made up of 15 amino acids. Germline-derived CDR1 and CDR2 are MDHEN and SYDVKM. The DNA for the CDR3 is TGTGCCAGCACCCCGGGGGCGACAGGTCCCTATGGCTACACCTTC. Residues: CASTPGATGPYGYTF.

This clonotype was observed a handful of times. V is TRBV6-2 or TRBV6-3 and J is TRBJ2-7, with TRBD2 matching over 9 bases. The CDR3 length is 14 residues. The germline CDR1 and CDR2 sequences are MNHEY and SVGEGT. Trimming at V came to 8 bases and at J to 1 base, leaving 6 bases not matched to a gene. The DNA for the CDR3 is TGTGCCAGCCAAAGCGGGGGGATATCCTACGAGCAGTACGTC. Protein product: CASQSGGISYEQYV.